Sequencing of this T cell receptor (beta chain) was carried out in a study of T cells in Graves' hyperthyroidism and ophthalmopathy. Study-wide context: Once the initial diagnosis was made, peripheral blood was obtained before any treatment.

With duration under 3 months, ophthalmopathy was active: Clinical Activity Score at least 3, NOSPECS at least 4. Lactation, pregnancy, other autoimmune disease or uncontrolled infection led to exclusion of patients. Each diagnosis drew on symptoms, thyroxine, TRAb, thyroid ultrasound and orbital computed tomography findings. Many counts were recorded for this clonotype. Researchers took RNA transcripts and amplified the TCR beta CDR3 regions from them. During a first-round RT-PCR of the TCR CDR3, the HTBI primer set was used. TCRdb reanalysed the multiplex PCR reads using MiXCR and keeps one entry per CDR3 protein. This sample has 360,000 or so distinct CDR3 sequences, with about a sixth found just once. The receptor comes from a woman in her thirties or forties with Graves' ophthalmopathy. Sequenced input: blood.

CDR3 nucleotide sequence: TGTGCCAGCAGCCGTAGGGGTGGCTCCTACGAGCAGTACTTC. Translation gives CASSRRGGSYEQYF. V is TRBV3-1 and J is TRBJ2-7; maybe TRBD1 (5 bases). V gave up 4 bases and J gave up 0 bases, with 10 bases separating them. There are 14 residues in the CDR3. Germline V lookup: CDR1 LGHDT, CDR2 YNNKEL (reference sequence).